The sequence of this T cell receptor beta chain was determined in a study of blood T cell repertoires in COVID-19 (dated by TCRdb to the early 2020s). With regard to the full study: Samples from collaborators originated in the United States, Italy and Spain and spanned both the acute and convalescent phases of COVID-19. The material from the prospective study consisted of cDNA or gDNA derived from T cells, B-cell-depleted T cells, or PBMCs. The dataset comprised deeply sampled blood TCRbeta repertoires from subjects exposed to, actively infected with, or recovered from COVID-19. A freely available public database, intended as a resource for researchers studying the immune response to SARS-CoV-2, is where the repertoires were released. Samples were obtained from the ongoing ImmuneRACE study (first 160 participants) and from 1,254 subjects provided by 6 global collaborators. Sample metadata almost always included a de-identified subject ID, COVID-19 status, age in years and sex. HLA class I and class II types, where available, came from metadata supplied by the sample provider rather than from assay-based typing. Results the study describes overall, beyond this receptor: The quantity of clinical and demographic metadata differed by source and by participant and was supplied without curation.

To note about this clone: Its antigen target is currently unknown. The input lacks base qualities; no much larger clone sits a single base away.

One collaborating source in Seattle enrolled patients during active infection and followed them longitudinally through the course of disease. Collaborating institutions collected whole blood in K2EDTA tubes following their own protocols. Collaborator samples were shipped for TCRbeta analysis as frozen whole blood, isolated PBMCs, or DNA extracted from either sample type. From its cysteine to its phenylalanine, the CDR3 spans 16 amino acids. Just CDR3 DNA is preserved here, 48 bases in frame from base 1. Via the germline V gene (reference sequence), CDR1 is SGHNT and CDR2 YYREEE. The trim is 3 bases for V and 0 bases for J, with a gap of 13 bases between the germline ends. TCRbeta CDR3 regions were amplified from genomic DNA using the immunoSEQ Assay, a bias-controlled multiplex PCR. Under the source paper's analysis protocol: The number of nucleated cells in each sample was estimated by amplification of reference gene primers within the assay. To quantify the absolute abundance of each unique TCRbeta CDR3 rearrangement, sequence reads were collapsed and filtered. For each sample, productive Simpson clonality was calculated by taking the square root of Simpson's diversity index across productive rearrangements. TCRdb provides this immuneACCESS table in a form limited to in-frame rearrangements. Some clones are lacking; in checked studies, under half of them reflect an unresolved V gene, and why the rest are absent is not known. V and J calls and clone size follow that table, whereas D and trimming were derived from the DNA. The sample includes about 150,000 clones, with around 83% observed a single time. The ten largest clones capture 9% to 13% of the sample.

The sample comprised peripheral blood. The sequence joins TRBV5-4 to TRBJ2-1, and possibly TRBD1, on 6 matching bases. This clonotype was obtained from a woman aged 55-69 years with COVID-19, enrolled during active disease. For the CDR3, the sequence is CASSSPDRSSYNEQFF. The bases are TGTGCCAGCAGCTCTCCTGACAGGAGCTCCTACAATGAGCAGTTCTTC.